A selection of T cell receptor beta chains follows, all from one sample in a study of read filtering for tumor transcriptome and immune sequencing. TCRdb passed the reads through MiXCR, listing each CDR3 protein once. The repertoire holds over 45,000 distinct CDR3 sequences, with around 21% as singletons. Sequencing used a population of CD138-negative cells sorted from bone marrow. The receptors here all came from a donor aged 40 or older with multiple myeloma. Each CDR3 is given with its conserved first and last residue. A D gene is named only where the DNA matches it firmly. The size of a clone is reported for some rows only, either as once, few or many, or as a class for expanded clones.

NA	TRBV6-2/TRBV6-3	NA	TRBJ2-1	TGTGCCAGCACCCCCATGGGGGTATCGTACAATGAGCAGTTCTTC	CASTPMGVSYNEQFF
NA	TRBV7-2	many	TRBJ2-3	TGTGCCAGCAGCTCCGCGGGATACACAGATACGCAGTATTTT	CASSSAGYTDTQYF
NA	TRBV10-2	many	TRBJ2-2	TGCGCCAGCAGGACTCAGGGGCCCAACACCGGGGAGCTGTTTTTT	CASRTQGPNTGELFF
TRBD1	TRBV4-1	many	TRBJ2-4	TGCGCCAGCAGCCACCCACAGGGGCAAAACATTCAGTACTTC	CASSHPQGQNIQYF
TRBD1	TRBV6-2/TRBV6-3	many	TRBJ2-1	TGTGCCAGCAGAAAATTTGAGGGGACAGTGACCTACAATGAGCAGTTCTTC	CASRKFEGTVTYNEQFF
NA	TRBV29-1	many	TRBJ2-7	TGCAGCGTTGACGGGGCTACGACCTACGAGCAGTACTTC	CSVDGATTYEQYF
NA	TRBV6-5	few	TRBJ2-2	TGTGCCAGCAGTTACTCATACCCACGGACAACCACCGGGGAGCTGTTTTTT	CASSYSYPRTTTGELFF
NA	TRBV7-2	many	TRBJ2-1	TGTGCCAGCAGCTCAACAGGGAGCTCCTACAATGAGCAGTTCTTC	CASSSTGSSYNEQFF
TRBD1	TRBV29-1	medium-sized	TRBJ2-1	TGCAGCGTGGCCGGGACAGGGTCGGTTGAGCAGTTCTTC	CSVAGTGSVEQFF
NA	TRBV2	many	TRBJ2-1	TGTGCCAGCAGTGTGGGGGCCAGGGCGGGGTCCAATGAGCAGTTCTTC	CASSVGARAGSNEQFF
NA	TRBV5-1	many	TRBJ2-2	TGCGCCAGCATGGACGGGAGTACAGCAGGGGAGCTGTTTTTT	CASMDGSTAGELFF
NA	TRBV18	many	TRBJ2-3	TGTGCCAGCTCACCACAGGATACGCAGTATTTT	CASSPQDTQYF
NA	TRBV11-2	many	TRBJ2-1	TGTGCCAGCAGCTCCCCCAGGGGACACAATGAGCAGTTCTTC	CASSSPRGHNEQFF
NA	TRBV7-9	many	TRBJ1-1	TGTGCCAGCAAGGGAGGGTTGACTGAAGCTTTCTTT	CASKGGLTEAFF
NA	TRBV14	many	TRBJ2-1	TGTGCCAGCAGCCCAGGGCCAGGCTCCTACAATGAGCAGTTCTTC	CASSPGPGSYNEQFF
NA	TRBV19	few	TRBJ1-5	TGTGCCAGTAGTCCGACAGCGCCCAATCAGCCCCAGCATTTT	CASSPTAPNQPQHF
TRBD1	TRBV27	NA	TRBJ1-2	TGTGCCAGCAGTTCAGGGGGCACGGGTGGCTACACCTTC	CASSSGGTGGYTF